A single sample is the source of the 24 T cell receptor beta chains below, sequenced in a study of T cell responses to AZD1222 COVID-19 vaccine. The table came from immunoSEQ multiplex PCR; TCRdb's copy has only in-frame clones and leaves some out. The sample contains about 140,000 clones, over 85% of which appear only once. The starting material was peripheral blood, obtained on day 0 of MenACWY control vaccination. Receptors originate from an adult in good health.

V gene TRBV28 combines with J gene TRBJ1-1, with TRBD1 as a possible D gene (5 bases). Trimming removed 1 base from V and 8 bases from J, with 14 bases in between. This CDR3 region has 14 residues. Germline CDR1 is MDHEN and CDR2 is SYDVKM. As DNA, the CDR3 is TGTGCCAGCAGTTTATCGAACAGAGGGGCAGAAGCTTTCTTT. This gives the protein CASSLSNRGAEAFF.

The rearrangement links TRBV6-6 to TRBJ2-7; no clear D. The CDR3 runs to 13 residues. CDR1 MNHNY and CDR2 SVGAGI come from the germline V gene (reference sequence). V dropped 4 bases and J dropped 0 bases, with 7 bases sitting between them. For the CDR3, the DNA is TGTGCCAGCAGTTCGTCGGACTCCTACGAGCAGTACTTC. Its translation is CASSSSDSYEQYF.

The V gene is TRBV7-7, the J gene TRBJ2-1; D call uncertain. Deletions cut 0 bases from V and 0 bases from J, with 6 bases between. The CDR3 covers 15 residues. The germline V gene has CDR1 SSHAT and CDR2 FNYEAQ (reference sequence). CDR3 residues: CASSLAPSSYNEQFF. In DNA, the CDR3 is TGTGCCAGCAGCTTAGCGCCTAGCTCCTACAATGAGCAGTTCTTC. The full variable domain, in which reference TRBV7-7 and TRBJ2-1 provide the parts outside the CDR3, is GAGVSQSPRYKVTKRGQDVTLRCDPISSHATLYWYQQALGQGPEFLTYFNYEAQPDKSGLPSDRFSAERPEGSISTLTIQRTEQRDSAMYRCASSLAPSSYNEQFFGPGTRLTVL.

This rearrangement joins TRBV28 to TRBJ1-2; a possible D gene is TRBD1 (5 bases). Trimming stripped 0 bases from V and 5 bases from J, with 7 bases between. Germline V gene sequence: CDR1 MDHEN, CDR2 SYDVKM. The CDR3 is made up of 13 amino acids. CDR3 loop: CASSLWGQYGYTF. The CDR3 DNA follows: TGTGCCAGCAGTTTATGGGGGCAGTATGGCTACACCTTC.

J is TRBJ2-2 and V is TRBV7-2; D unresolved. This CDR3 has 15 residues. Trimming took off 1 base at V and 5 bases at J, with 11 bases between the two ends. Germline lookup yields CDR1 SGHTA and CDR2 FQGNSA. Here the CDR3 reads CASSLDLTSTGELFF. DNA for the CDR3: TGTGCCAGCAGCTTAGACCTGACCAGTACCGGGGAGCTGTTTTTT.

The chain employs TRBV4-1 and TRBJ1-1; D unresolved. The germline V gene encodes CDR1 MGHRA and CDR2 YSYEKL. Trimming left V 0 bases short and J 5 bases short, with 16 bases between. This CDR3 has 16 amino acids. The CDR3 bases are TGCGCCAGCAGCCAAGACTCTGACGGCATGAGGACTGAAGCTTTCTTT. Its protein is CASSQDSDGMRTEAFF.

The chain carries TRBV11-2 and TRBJ2-1, with D uncertain. The germline CDR1 and CDR2 sequences are SGHAT and FQNNGV. V was shortened by 4 bases and J by 4 bases, with 8 bases between the two germline ends. The CDR3 is 13 amino acids. The CDR3 DNA is TGTGCCAGCAGCTCAGTGCAATACAATGAGCAGTTCTTC. This sequence encodes CASSSVQYNEQFF.

The chain combines TRBV20-1 with TRBJ1-1; no firm D call. Germline V gene data show CDR1 as DFQATT and CDR2 as SNEGSKA (reference sequence). This CDR3 comprises 10 residues. Trimming removed 4 bases from V and 8 bases from J, with 8 bases in between. The CDR3 here is CSAKSPEAFF. As DNA, the CDR3 is TGCAGTGCTAAGAGCCCCGAAGCTTTCTTT.

The chain employs TRBV7-6 and TRBJ1-2; D is perhaps TRBD1 (5 bases). Germline CDR1 and CDR2: SGHVS and FNYEAQ. V gave up 1 base and J gave up 4 bases, with 22 bases separating them. The CDR3 length is 18 residues. The CDR3 loop is CASSLEMFGTDIFYGYTF. The CDR3 DNA follows: TGTGCCAGCAGCTTAGAAATGTTTGGGACGGATATATTCTATGGCTACACCTTC.

The V gene is TRBV6-5, the J gene TRBJ1-3; D remains unclear. The CDR3 is 14 residues long. With 2 bases removed from V and 0 bases from J, the gap between germline ends came to 5 bases. CDR1 is MNHEY and CDR2 is SVGAGI in the germline V gene. The CDR3 is CASSYGYSGNTIYF. Written as DNA, the CDR3 is TGTGCCAGCAGTTACGGTTACTCTGGAAACACCATATATTTT.

The chain recombines TRBV28 with TRBJ2-7; the match to TRBD2 covers 12 bases. Germline lookup yields CDR1 MDHEN and CDR2 SYDVKM. Trimming removed 7 bases from V and 5 bases from J; junction bases left unmatched: 9. The CDR3 is 15 amino acids. CDR3 DNA: TGTGCCAGCACTCTAGCGGGAGGGCTTATACACGAGCAGTACTTC. Translating it yields CASTLAGGLIHEQYF.

The V and J genes are TRBV10-2 and TRBJ2-3; D not certain. CDR1 and CDR2 (germline): WSHSY, SAAADI. Trimming removed 0 bases at V and 1 base at J, with 5 bases between. CDR3 length: 14 residues. The CDR3 loop is CASSESRGTDTQYF. DNA for the CDR3: TGCGCCAGCAGTGAGTCCCGAGGCACAGATACGCAGTATTTT.

This clone showed up just a few times. This chain connects TRBV7-2 to TRBJ2-7, with a weak D call TRBD1 (6 bases). Germline loops: CDR1 SGHTA, CDR2 FQGNSA. V lost 5 bases, J lost 7 bases, and 12 bases lay in between. The CDR3 extends over 12 amino acids. CDR3 sequence (DNA): TGTGCCAGCAGCCAACAGGGTCGGGAGCAGTACTTC. Its protein is CASSQQGREQYF.

V usage is TRBV5-1 and J usage is TRBJ1-4; no clear D gene. Per the germline V gene, CDR1 is SGHRS and CDR2 is YFSETQ. CDR3 length: 14 residues. V lost 2 bases, J lost 0 bases, and 5 bases lay in between. The CDR3 DNA reads as TGCGCCAGCAGCTTTCAGTCAACTAATGAAAAACTGTTTTTT. It translates to CASSFQSTNEKLFF.

This chain uses TRBV7-9 with TRBJ1-2; D not resolved. The CDR3 runs 13 residues. Trimming pared 5 bases from V and 0 bases from J, leaving 7 bases between. Per the germline V gene, CDR1 is SEHNR and CDR2 is FQNEAQ (reference sequence). CDR3 coding DNA: TGTGCCAGCAGCCAAGGACCTAACTATGGCTACACCTTC. This gives the protein CASSQGPNYGYTF.

The CDR3: CASSYSGISSYNEQFF. The CDR3 DNA reads as TGTGCCAGCAGTTACTCGGGGATTAGCTCCTACAATGAGCAGTTCTTC. The chain employs TRBV6-5 and TRBJ2-1; D unresolved. The CDR3 extends over 16 amino acids. Germline CDR1 is MNHEY and CDR2 is SVGAGI. Trimming shortened V by 0 bases and J by 0 bases, and 9 bases separated the two germline ends.

The chain recombines TRBV6-5 with TRBJ1-1; no firm D call. The germline gives CDR1 MNHEY, CDR2 SVGAGI. V was cut by 3 bases and J by 4 bases, with 12 bases left in between. The CDR3 is 14 residues long. The CDR3 loop reads CASSYLTGLTEAFF. The CDR3 region has the DNA TGTGCCAGCAGTTATCTTACGGGCCTCACTGAAGCTTTCTTT.

V gene TRBV9 combines with J gene TRBJ1-2; perhaps TRBD1 as D (6 bases). This CDR3 has 16 residues. V was shortened by 3 bases and J by 4 bases, with 19 bases between the two germline ends. Germline assignment: CDR1 SGDLS and CDR2 YYNGEE. CDR3: CASSAYRDTQFYGYTF. CDR3 sequence (DNA): TGTGCCAGCAGCGCTTATCGGGACACCCAATTCTATGGCTACACCTTC. Drawing the rest from reference TRBV9 and TRBJ1-2, the complete variable domain is DSGVTQTPKHLITATGQRVTLRCSPRSGDLSVYWYQQSLDQGLQFLIQYYNGEERAKGNILERFSAQQFPDLHSELNLSSLELGDSALYFCASSAYRDTQFYGYTFGSGTRLTVV.

V gene TRBV6-5 combines with J gene TRBJ1-5; D gene uncertain. With 0 bases removed from V and 4 bases from J, the gap between germline ends came to 4 bases. Germline V CDR1 and CDR2: MNHEY, SVGAGI. The CDR3 sequence is 13 residues long. The CDR3 DNA follows: TGTGCCAGCAGTTACTCGCAGAATCAGCCCCAGCATTTT. Amino acid sequence: CASSYSQNQPQHF.

The V and J genes are TRBV5-6 and TRBJ1-3, with TRBD1 matching 7 bases. The CDR3 length is 16 residues. Germline assignment: CDR1 SGHDT and CDR2 YYEEEE. Germline trimming cut 4 bases from V and 0 bases from J; bases unmatched to any gene: 7. The CDR3 DNA sequence: TGTGCCAGCAGCATCCGACAGGGCTTCTCTGGAAACACCATATATTTT. The encoded protein is CASSIRQGFSGNTIYF.

The chain employs TRBV15 and TRBJ1-5; D uncertain. With 0 bases removed from V and 3 bases from J, the gap between germline ends came to 9 bases. The CDR3 is made up of 15 amino acids. Per germline, CDR1 LNHNV and CDR2 YYDKDF (reference sequence). CDR3 in amino acids: CATSRDGRVNQPQHF. The CDR3 DNA reads as TGTGCCACCAGCAGAGATGGAAGGGTCAATCAGCCCCAGCATTTT. Full variable domain (outside the CDR3, taken from reference TRBV15 and TRBJ1-5): DAMVIQNPRYQVTQFGKPVTLSCSQTLNHNVMYWYQQKSSQAPKLLFHYYDKDFNNEADTPDNFQSRRPNTSFCFLDIRSPGLGDTAMYLCATSRDGRVNQPQHFGDGTRLSIL.

This clone has only one observation. The chain combines TRBV7-3 with TRBJ1-1; D is uncertain. CDR3 length: 13 residues. Per the germline V gene, CDR1 is SGHTA and CDR2 is FQGTGA. V gave up 2 bases and J gave up 4 bases, with 8 bases separating them. The CDR3, as DNA: TGTGCCAGCAGCTTATTTCAAAGCACTGAAGCTTTCTTT. As protein: CASSLFQSTEAFF.

The chain links TRBV11-2 to TRBJ1-1; weak D call: TRBD1 (6 bases). V was clipped by 1 base and J by 6 bases, with 12 bases between them. CDR1 is SGHAT, CDR2 FQNNGV, per germline. The CDR3 contains 14 residues. The DNA for the CDR3 is TGTGCCAGCAGCTTAGTACCAGGGGTTGCTGAAGCTTTCTTT. Translating it yields CASSLVPGVAEAFF.

This sequence joins TRBV7-8 and TRBJ2-6; unclear D gene. This CDR3 is built from 18 residues. V lost 5 bases, J lost 4 bases, and 21 bases lay in between. Germline V gene lookup returns CDR1 SGHVS and CDR2 FQNEAQ. This CDR3 is CASSQRLVTTPGANVLTF. CDR3 nucleotides: TGTGCCAGCAGCCAAAGATTGGTGACCACGCCCGGGGCCAACGTCCTGACTTTC.